The sequence of this T cell receptor beta chain was determined in a study of blood T cells in healthy people across ages. General observations from the study: Diversity estimates drawn from one million T cells were deemed underestimates.

After removal of 3 bases from V and 9 bases from J, the junction contained 6 bases not matched to a gene. Germline V gene data show CDR1 as DFQATT and CDR2 as SNEGSKA (reference sequence). The CDR3 length is 13 residues. Comment on this clonotype: What it binds is not known.

The use of a sample-barcoded 5' primer and a J-beta primer mix characterized a second PCR of roughly 6 to 11 cycles. Every sample gave at least 3 million paired-end reads containing CDR3. TCRdb redid the calling of the 5' RACE reads with MiXCR, one entry per CDR3 protein. The data show around 750,000 distinct CDR3 sequences, with roughly 50% seen just once and approximately 41% held by the top ten. This chain connects TRBV20-1 to TRBJ2-1, with 9 bases aligning to TRBD1. This TCR was recovered from a man older than 75 in good health. Sequenced input: blood. The CDR3 reads CSARRDRVSEQFF. CDR3 nucleotide sequence: TGCAGTGCTAGGAGGGACAGGGTTAGTGAGCAGTTCTTC.